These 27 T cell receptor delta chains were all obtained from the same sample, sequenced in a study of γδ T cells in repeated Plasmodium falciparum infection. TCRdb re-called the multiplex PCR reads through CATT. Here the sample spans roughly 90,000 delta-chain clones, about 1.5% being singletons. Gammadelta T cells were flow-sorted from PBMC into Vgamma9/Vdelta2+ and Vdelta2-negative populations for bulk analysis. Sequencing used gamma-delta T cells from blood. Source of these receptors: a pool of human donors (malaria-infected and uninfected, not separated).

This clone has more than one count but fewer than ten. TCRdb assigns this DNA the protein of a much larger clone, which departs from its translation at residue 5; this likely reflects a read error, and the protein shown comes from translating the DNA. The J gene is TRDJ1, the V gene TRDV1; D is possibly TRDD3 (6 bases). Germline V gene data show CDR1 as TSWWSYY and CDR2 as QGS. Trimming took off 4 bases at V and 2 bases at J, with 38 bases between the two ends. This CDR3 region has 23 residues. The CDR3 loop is CALGGRVVTRKLGDTPSTDKLIF. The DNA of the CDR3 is TGTGCTCTTGGGGGAAGGGTAGTTACCCGAAAACTGGGAGATACTCCCAGTACCGATAAACTCATCTTT.

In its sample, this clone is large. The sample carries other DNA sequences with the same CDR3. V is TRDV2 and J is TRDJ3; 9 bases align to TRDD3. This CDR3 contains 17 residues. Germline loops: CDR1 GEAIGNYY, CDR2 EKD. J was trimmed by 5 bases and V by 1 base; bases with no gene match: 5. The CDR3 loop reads CACDTVGDSRDTRQMFF. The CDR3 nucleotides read TGTGCCTGTGACACGGTGGGGGATAGCCGGGACACCCGACAGATGTTTTTC.

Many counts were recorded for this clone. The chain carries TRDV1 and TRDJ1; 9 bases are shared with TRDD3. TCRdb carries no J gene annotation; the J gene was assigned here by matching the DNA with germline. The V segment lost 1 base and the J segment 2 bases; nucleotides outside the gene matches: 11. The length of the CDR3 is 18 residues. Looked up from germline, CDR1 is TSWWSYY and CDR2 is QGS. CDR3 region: CALGEPFTGGRGTDKLIF. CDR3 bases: TGTGCTCTTGGGGAACCATTTACTGGGGGACGAGGGACCGATAAACTCATCTTT.

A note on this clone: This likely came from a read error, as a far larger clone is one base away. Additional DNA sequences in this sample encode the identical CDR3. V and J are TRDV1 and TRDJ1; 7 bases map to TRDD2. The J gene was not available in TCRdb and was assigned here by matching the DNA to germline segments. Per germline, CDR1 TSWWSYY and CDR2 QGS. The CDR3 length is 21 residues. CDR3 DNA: TGTGCACTTGGGGAACCGATCCGAATTTCCTACGGGGTCTCGTACACCGATAAACTCATCTTT. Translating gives CALGEPIRISYGVSYTDKLIF.

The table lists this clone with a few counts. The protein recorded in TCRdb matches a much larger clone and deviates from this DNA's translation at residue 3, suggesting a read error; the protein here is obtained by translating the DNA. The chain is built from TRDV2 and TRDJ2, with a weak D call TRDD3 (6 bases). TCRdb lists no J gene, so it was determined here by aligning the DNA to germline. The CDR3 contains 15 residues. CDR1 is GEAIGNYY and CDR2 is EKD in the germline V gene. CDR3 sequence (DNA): TGTGCCCGTGACACCGGGGATGCTTTGACAGCACAACTCTTCTTT. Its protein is CARDTGDALTAQLFF.

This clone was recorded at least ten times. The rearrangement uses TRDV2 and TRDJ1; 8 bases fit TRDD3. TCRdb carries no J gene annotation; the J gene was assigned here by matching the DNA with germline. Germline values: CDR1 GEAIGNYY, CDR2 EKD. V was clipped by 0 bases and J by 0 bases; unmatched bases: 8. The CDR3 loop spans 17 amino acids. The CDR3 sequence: CACDTVGDPTYTDKLIF. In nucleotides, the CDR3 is TGTGCCTGTGACACCGTGGGGGATCCTACCTACACCGATAAACTCATCTTT.

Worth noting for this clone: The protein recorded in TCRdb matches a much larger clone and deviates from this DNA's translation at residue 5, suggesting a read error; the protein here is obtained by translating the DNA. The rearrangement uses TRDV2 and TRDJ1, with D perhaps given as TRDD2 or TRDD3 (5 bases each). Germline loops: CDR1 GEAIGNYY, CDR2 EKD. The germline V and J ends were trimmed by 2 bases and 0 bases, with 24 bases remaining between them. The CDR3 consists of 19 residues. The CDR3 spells CACDILKVGLRPYTDKLIF. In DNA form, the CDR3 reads TGTGCCTGTGACATCCTAAAAGTGGGATTGCGACCCTACACCGATAAACTCATCTTT.

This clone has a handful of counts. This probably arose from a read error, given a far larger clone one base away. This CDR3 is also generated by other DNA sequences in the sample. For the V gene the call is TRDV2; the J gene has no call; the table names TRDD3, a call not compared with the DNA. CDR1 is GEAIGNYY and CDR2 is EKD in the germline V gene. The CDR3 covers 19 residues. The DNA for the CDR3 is TGTGCCTGTGACACCGCGACTCTACTGGGGGAGCCGCACACCGATAAACTCATCTTC. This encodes CACDTATLLGEPHTDKLIF.

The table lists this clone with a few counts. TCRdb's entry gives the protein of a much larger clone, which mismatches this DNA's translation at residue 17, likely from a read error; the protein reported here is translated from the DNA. CDR3 DNA sequence: TGTGCCTGTGACGCAATTACTGGGGGATACCCGGAGTACACCGATAAACCCATCTTT. Its translation: CACDAITGGYPEYTDKPIF. This chain uses TRDV2 with TRDJ1; 12 nucleotides align to TRDD3. The CDR3 runs 19 residues. Germline values: CDR1 GEAIGNYY, CDR2 EKD.

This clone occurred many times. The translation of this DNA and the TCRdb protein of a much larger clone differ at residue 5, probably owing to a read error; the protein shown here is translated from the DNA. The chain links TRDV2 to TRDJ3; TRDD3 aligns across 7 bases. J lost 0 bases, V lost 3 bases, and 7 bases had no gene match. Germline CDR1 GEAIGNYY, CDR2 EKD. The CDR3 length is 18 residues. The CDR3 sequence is CACDAVGGNSWDTRQMFF. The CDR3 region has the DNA TGTGCCTGTGACGCCGTTGGGGGAAACTCCTGGGACACCCGACAGATGTTTTTC.

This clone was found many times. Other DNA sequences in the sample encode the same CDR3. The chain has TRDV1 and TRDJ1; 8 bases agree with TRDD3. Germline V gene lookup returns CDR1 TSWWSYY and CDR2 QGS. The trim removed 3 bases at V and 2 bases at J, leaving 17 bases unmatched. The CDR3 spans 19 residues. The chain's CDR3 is CALGELTGSGGSWTDKLIF. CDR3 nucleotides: TGTGCTCTTGGGGAGCTAACTGGAAGTGGGGGATCATGGACCGATAAACTCATCTTT.

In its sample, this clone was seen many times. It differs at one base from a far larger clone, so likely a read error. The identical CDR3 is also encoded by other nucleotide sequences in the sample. CDR3 sequence reads: CALGEKAFLHLVLLHTDKLIF. CDR3 nucleotide sequence: TGTGCTCTTGGGGAAAAGGCCTTCCTGCACCTAGTACTCCTTCACACCGATAAACTCATCTTT. This chain joins TRDV1 and TRDJ1, with 7 bases aligning to TRDD2. The CDR3 consists of 21 residues. Trimming at V came to 2 bases and at J to 0 bases, leaving 21 bases not matched to a gene. Germline-derived CDR1 and CDR2 are TSWWSYY and QGS.

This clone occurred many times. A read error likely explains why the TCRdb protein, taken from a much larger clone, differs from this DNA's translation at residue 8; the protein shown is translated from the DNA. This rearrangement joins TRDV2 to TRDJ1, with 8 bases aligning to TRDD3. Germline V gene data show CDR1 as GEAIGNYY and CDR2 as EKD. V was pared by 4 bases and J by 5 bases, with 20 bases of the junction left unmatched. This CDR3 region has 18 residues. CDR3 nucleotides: TGTGCCTGTGAAGGGATACGCGGAGGGAAAGCATCCCCAGATAAACTCATCTTT. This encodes CACEGIRGGKASPDKLIF.

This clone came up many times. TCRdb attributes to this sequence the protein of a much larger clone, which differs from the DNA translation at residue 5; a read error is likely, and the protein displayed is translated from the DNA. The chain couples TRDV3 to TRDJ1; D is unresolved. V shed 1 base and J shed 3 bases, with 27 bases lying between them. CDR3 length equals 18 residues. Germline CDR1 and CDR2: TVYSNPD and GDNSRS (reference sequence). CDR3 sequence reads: CAFMNSRSAERRADKLIF. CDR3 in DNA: TGTGCCTTTATGAATTCGAGGAGCGCCGAGCGCAGGGCCGATAAACTCATCTTT.

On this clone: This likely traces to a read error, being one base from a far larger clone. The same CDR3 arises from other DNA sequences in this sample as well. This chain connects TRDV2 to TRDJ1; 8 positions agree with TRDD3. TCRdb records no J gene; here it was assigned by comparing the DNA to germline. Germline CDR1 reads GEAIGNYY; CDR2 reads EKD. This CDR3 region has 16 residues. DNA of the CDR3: TGCGCCTGTACCTACTGGGGGTTTCCGTACACCGATAAACTCATCTTT. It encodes CACTYWGFPYTDKLIF.

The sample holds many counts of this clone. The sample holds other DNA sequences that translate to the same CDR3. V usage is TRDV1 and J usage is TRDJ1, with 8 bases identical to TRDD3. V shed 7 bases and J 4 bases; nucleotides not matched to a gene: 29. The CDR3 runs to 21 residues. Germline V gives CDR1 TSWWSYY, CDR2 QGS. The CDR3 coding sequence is TGTGCTCTTGCCTTATTGGGTCTCTTCCGTTCGGAGGGGATACTTAGCGATAAACTCATCTTT. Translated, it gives CALALLGLFRSEGILSDKLIF.

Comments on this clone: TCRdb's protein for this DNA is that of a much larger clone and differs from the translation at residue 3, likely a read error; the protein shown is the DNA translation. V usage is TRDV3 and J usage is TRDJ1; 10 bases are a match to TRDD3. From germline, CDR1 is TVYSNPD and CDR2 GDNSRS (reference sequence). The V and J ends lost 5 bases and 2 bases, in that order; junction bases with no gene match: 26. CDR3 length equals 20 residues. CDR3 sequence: CAIPSQFTGGSAGGTDKLIF. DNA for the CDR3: TGTGCCATTCCCTCCCAATTTACTGGGGGATCCGCTGGGGGAACCGATAAACTCATCTTT. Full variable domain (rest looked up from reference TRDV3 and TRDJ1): CDKVTQSSPDQTVASGSEVVLLCTYDTVYSNPDLFWYRIRPDYSFQFVFYGDNSRSEGADFTQGRFSVKHILTQKAFHLVISPVRTEDSATYYCAIPSQFTGGSAGGTDKLIFGKGTRVTVEP.

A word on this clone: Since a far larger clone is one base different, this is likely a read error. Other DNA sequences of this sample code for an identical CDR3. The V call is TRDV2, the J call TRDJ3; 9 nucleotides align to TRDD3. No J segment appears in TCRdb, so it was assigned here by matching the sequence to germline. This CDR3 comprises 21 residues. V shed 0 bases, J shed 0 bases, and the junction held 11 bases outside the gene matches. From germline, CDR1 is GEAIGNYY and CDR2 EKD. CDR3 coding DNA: TGTGCCTGTGACACCGAAGATGGGGATACGCCAAGCTCCTGGGACACCCGACAGATGTTTTTC. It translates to CACDTEDGDTPSSWDTRQMFF.

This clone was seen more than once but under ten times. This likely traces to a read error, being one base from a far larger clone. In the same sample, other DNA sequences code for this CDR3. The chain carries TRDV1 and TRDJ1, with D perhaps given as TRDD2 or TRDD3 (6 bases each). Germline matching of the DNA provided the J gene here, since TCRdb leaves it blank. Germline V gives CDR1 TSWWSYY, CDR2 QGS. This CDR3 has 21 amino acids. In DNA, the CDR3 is TGTGCTCTCGGGGAACAGTGGTCCTACAACACTGGGCCCCCCTACACCGATAAACTCATCTTT. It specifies CALGEQWSYNTGPPYTDKLIF.

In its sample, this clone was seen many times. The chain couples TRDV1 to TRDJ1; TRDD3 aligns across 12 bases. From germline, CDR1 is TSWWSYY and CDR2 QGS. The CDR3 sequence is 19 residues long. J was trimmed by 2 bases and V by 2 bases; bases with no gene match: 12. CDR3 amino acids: CALGETTRYWGIPTDKLIF. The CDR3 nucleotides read TGTGCTCTTGGGGAAACTACCCGCTACTGGGGGATACCAACCGATAAACTCATCTTT.

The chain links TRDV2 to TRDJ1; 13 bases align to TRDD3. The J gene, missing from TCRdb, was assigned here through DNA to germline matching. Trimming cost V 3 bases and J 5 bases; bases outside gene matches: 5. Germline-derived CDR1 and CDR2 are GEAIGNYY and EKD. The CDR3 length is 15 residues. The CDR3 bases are TGTGCCTGTGACTATAACTGGGGGATACGGGATAAACTCATCTTT. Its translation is CACDYNWGIRDKLIF.

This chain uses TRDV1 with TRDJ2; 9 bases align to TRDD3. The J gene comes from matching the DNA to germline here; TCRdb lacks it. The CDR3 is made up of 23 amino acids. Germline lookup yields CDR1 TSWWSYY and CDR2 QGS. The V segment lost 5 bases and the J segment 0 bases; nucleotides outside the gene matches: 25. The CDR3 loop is CALGTRRFLPLYWGTSLTAQLFF. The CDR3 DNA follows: TGTGCTCTTGGGACCCGCCGGTTCCTACCCTTGTACTGGGGGACCTCTTTGACAGCACAACTCTTCTTT.

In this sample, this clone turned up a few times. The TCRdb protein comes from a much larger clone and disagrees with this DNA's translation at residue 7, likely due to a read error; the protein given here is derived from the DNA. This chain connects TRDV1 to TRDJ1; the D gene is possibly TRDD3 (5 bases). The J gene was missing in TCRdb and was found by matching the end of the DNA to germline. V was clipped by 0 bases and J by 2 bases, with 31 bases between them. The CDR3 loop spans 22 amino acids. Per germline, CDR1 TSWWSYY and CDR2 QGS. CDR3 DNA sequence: TGTGCTCTTGGGGAACTAGCGTGTGGCGATGCGGGAATACCCTGGGCGACCGATAAACTCATCTTT. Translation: CALGELACGDAGIPWATDKLIF.

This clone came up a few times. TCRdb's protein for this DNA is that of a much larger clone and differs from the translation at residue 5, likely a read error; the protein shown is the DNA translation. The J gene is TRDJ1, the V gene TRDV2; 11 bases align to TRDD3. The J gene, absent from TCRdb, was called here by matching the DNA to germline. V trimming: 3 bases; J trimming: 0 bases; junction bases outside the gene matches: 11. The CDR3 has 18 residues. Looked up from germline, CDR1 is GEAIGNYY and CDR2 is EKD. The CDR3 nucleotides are TGTGCCTGTGACCCCTTACTGGGGGATAAAGTCAACACCGATAAACTCATCTTT. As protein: CACDPLLGDKVNTDKLIF.

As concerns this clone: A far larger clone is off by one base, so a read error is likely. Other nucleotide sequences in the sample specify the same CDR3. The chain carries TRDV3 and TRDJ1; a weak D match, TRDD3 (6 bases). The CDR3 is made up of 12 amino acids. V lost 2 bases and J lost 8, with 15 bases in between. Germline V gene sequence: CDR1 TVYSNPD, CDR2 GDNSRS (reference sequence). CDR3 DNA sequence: TGTGCCTTTTTAGATACGGGCGACAAACTCATCTTT. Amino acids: CAFLDTGDKLIF.

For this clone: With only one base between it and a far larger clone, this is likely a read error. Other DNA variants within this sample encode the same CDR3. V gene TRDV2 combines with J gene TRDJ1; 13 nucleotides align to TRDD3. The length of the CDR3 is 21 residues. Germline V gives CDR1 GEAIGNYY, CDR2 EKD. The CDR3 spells CACDTLTPLLGDTRSTDKLIF. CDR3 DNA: TGTGCCTGCGACACCCTAACTCCATTACTGGGGGATACGCGTAGCACCGATAAACTCATCTTT.

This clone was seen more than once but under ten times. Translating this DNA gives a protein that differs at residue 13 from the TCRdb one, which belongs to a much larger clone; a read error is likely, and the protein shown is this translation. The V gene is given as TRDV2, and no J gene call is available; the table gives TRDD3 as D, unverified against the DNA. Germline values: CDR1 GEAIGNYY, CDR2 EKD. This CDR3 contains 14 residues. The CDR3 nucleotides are TGTGCCTGTGACCCATGGGGGGTCACCGATAAACTCACCTTT. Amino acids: CACDPWGVTDKLTF.